These 27 T cell receptor beta chains were all obtained from the same sample, sequenced in a study of T cell changes during pregnancy in multiple sclerosis. Produced via immunoSEQ multiplex PCR; TCRdb's table is partial and in-frame only. The sample has about 85,000 clones; roughly nine tenths are singletons. Material: peripheral blood, obtained in the first trimester of pregnancy. All receptors derive from a female donor with multiple sclerosis, enrolled in a pregnancy study.

J is TRBJ2-2 and V is TRBV27; D is ambiguous. The V and J ends lost 3 bases and 6 bases respectively, with 11 bases between them. Germline CDR1 is MNHEY and CDR2 is SMNVEV (reference sequence). This CDR3 has 14 amino acids. CDR3 nucleotides: TGTGCCAGCAGTTTCGGGTCAGATCCCGGGGAGCTGTTTTTT. Amino acids: CASSFGSDPGELFF.

This clone was recorded a few times. J is TRBJ1-1 and V is TRBV29-1, with D uncertain. The V and J ends lost 7 bases and 2 bases respectively, with 5 bases between them. The germline V gene encodes CDR1 SQVTM and CDR2 ANQGSEA. CDR3 length equals 10 residues. CDR3: CSALNTEAFF. CDR3 bases: TGCAGCGCACTAAACACTGAAGCTTTCTTT.

The CDR3 here is CASSIRGDTEAFF. For the CDR3, the DNA is TGTGCCAGCAGCATCAGGGGGGACACTGAAGCTTTCTTT. The genes are TRBV9 and TRBJ1-1; TRBD1 matches 7 bases. The CDR3 loop spans 13 amino acids. CDR1 and CDR2 from the germline V gene are SGDLS and YYNGEE. Trimming removed 4 bases from V and 3 bases from J; junction bases left unmatched: 3.

This clone was seen only once. The gene calls are TRBV12-5 and TRBJ1-4; 7 bases line up with TRBD1. V lost 4 bases, J lost 5 bases, and 13 bases stayed unmatched. The CDR3 sequence is 17 residues long. CDR1 is LGHNT and CDR2 is FRNRAP in the germline V gene. The DNA for the CDR3 is TGTGCTAGTGGTTCCGGGGGACAGCCAACCCTAAATGAAAAACTGTTTTTT. This encodes CASGSGGQPTLNEKLFF.

This clone has just one count. This chain connects TRBV5-5 to TRBJ2-1; 9 bases are shared with TRBD2. This CDR3 comprises 15 residues. Per germline, CDR1 SGHKS and CDR2 YYEKEE (reference sequence). The V gene end was trimmed by 1 base and the J gene end by 5 bases; junction bases not matched to a gene: 4. In nucleotides, the CDR3 is TGTGCCAGCAGCTTGCGACTAGCGGAAAACAATGAGCAGTTCTTC. This codes for CASSLRLAENNEQFF.

V is TRBV5-6 and J is TRBJ1-1; D is undetermined. The CDR3 runs 12 residues. Germline V lookup: CDR1 SGHDT, CDR2 YYEEEE. V dropped 4 bases and J dropped 3 bases, with 7 bases sitting between them. CDR3 sequence reads: CASSLRYTEAFF. CDR3 DNA sequence: TGTGCCAGCAGCCTACGGTACACTGAAGCTTTCTTT.

This rearrangement joins TRBV19 to TRBJ2-7, with a weak D call TRBD1 (6 bases). The V gene's germline CDR1 is LNHDA and CDR2 SQIVND (reference sequence). V dropped 5 bases and J dropped 2 bases, with 13 bases sitting between them. This CDR3 is built from 14 residues. The CDR3 spells CASSLPGTTYEQYF. CDR3 DNA: TGTGCCAGTAGTCTTCCCGGGACAACCTACGAGCAGTACTTC.

The genes are TRBV5-1 and TRBJ2-5, with TRBD1 matching over 10 bases. The germline V gene has CDR1 SGHRS and CDR2 YFSETQ. The ends lost 4 bases at V and 5 bases at J; junction bases unmatched: 5. The CDR3 is 14 residues long. The CDR3 protein is CASSTDRGRETQYF. The CDR3, as DNA: TGCGCCAGCAGCACCGACAGGGGGCGGGAGACCCAGTACTTC.

The V and J genes are TRBV9 and TRBJ1-6; unclear D gene. Deletions cut 4 bases from V and 5 bases from J, with 7 bases between. Germline V gene lookup returns CDR1 SGDLS and CDR2 YYNGEE. The CDR3 is 13 residues long. CDR3 coding DNA: TGTGCCAGCAGCCAACGAGATAATTCACCCCTCCACTTT. Amino acids: CASSQRDNSPLHF.

The chain has TRBV5-1 and TRBJ1-6, with 7 bases identical to TRBD1. J was trimmed by 7 bases and V by 4 bases; bases with no gene match: 11. CDR3 length equals 16 residues. The germline V gene encodes CDR1 SGHRS and CDR2 YFSETQ. The CDR3: CASSPQGGVWNSPLHF. The CDR3 DNA reads as TGCGCCAGCAGCCCTCAGGGGGGCGTGTGGAATTCACCCCTCCACTTT.

This chain connects TRBV6-5 to TRBJ2-3; D is ambiguous. The V end lost 0 bases, the J end lost 3 bases, and 7 bases lay between the germline ends. The CDR3 is 14 residues long. Per germline, CDR1 MNHEY and CDR2 SVGAGI. Written as DNA, the CDR3 is TGTGCCAGCAGTTACTCGTACGGGACAGATACGCAGTATTTT. Its protein is CASSYSYGTDTQYF.

This clone occurred a few times. The J gene is TRBJ2-2, the V gene TRBV13; a possible D gene is TRBD2 (6 bases). This CDR3 has 13 amino acids. Per germline, CDR1 PRHDT and CDR2 FYEKMQ (reference sequence). Trimming stripped 6 bases from V and 6 bases from J, with 11 bases between. The CDR3 DNA follows: TGTGCCAGCAGTTCCCCTAGCGCCGGGGAGCTGTTTTTT. Its translation: CASSSPSAGELFF.

The chain has TRBV6-6 and TRBJ1-5, with D possibly being TRBD1 (5 bases). The V gene lost 6 bases and the J gene lost 0 bases, with 9 bases spanning the gap. CDR3 length: 14 amino acids. CDR1 and CDR2 from the germline V gene are MNHNY and SVGAGI (reference sequence). In DNA, the CDR3 is TGTGCCAGCAGGAAGGACAATAGCAATCAGCCCCAGCATTTT. Its protein product is CASRKDNSNQPQHF.

The chain carries TRBV6-1 and TRBJ1-5; 7 bases are a match to TRBD1. Germline lookup yields CDR1 MNHNS and CDR2 SASEGT. CDR3 length: 17 residues. The V gene end was trimmed by 3 bases and the J gene end by 1 base; junction bases not matched to a gene: 9. CDR3 DNA sequence: TGTGCCAGCAGTGACAGGGGGACTGTGAAAAGCAATCAGCCCCAGCATTTT. This codes for CASSDRGTVKSNQPQHF.

The J gene is TRBJ2-5, the V gene TRBV5-1; 8 bases agree with TRBD1. The CDR3 has 15 residues. CDR1 is SGHRS, CDR2 YFSETQ, per germline. The V and J ends lost 6 bases and 4 bases, in that order; junction bases with no gene match: 11. CDR3: CASTFLGQGAETQYF. The CDR3 DNA is TGCGCCAGCACCTTCTTGGGGCAGGGGGCAGAGACCCAGTACTTC.

The chain employs TRBV6-6 and TRBJ2-1; 9 bases align to TRBD2. Germline lookup yields CDR1 MNHNY and CDR2 SVGAGI (reference sequence). This CDR3 spans 16 amino acids. The V and J ends lost 4 bases and 4 bases, in that order; junction bases with no gene match: 8. CDR3 protein: CASSFLGGGGYNEQFF. CDR3 DNA sequence: TGTGCCAGCAGTTTCCTGGGCGGGGGGGGTTACAATGAGCAGTTCTTC.

The chain is built from TRBV15 and TRBJ2-1; 8 positions match TRBD2. V was pared by 1 base and J by 8 bases, with 10 bases of the junction left unmatched. Germline V gene data show CDR1 as LNHNV and CDR2 as YYDKDF (reference sequence). The length of the CDR3 is 16 residues. CDR3 in amino acids: CATSRATSGRIYEQFF. The CDR3 nucleotides read TGTGCCACCAGCAGAGCCACTAGCGGAAGGATCTATGAGCAGTTCTTC.

This chain joins TRBV5-1 and TRBJ2-1; a weak D match, TRBD1 (5 bases). Germline lookup yields CDR1 SGHRS and CDR2 YFSETQ. The CDR3 is made up of 14 amino acids. V was shortened by 1 base and J by 0 bases, with 5 bases between the two germline ends. The CDR3 nucleotides are TGCGCCAGCAGCTTGAGGGGCTCCTACAATGAGCAGTTCTTC. It yields the protein CASSLRGSYNEQFF. The full variable domain, rest sourced from reference TRBV5-1 and TRBJ2-1, is KAGVTQTPRYLIKTRGQQVTLSCSPISGHRSVSWYQQTPGQGLQFLFEYFSETQRNKGNFPGRFSGRQFSNSRSEMNVSTLELGDSALYLCASSLRGSYNEQFFGPGTRLTVL.

This chain connects TRBV27 to TRBJ2-7, with TRBD2 identical over 8 bases. J was trimmed by 3 bases and V by 3 bases; bases with no gene match: 4. The CDR3 has 14 amino acids. From germline, CDR1 is MNHEY and CDR2 SMNVEV (reference sequence). The CDR3 protein is CASSFTGTSYEQYF. CDR3 DNA: TGTGCCAGCAGTTTCACCGGGACTAGCTACGAGCAGTACTTC.

In nucleotides, the CDR3 is TGTGCCAGCAGCAATTTTTTCGGTTCGGGTATGCAACAGGGTGACATCGGGGAGCTGTTTTTT. This sequence encodes CASSNFFGSGMQQGDIGELFF. The rearrangement joins TRBV21-1 to TRBJ2-2; the D call of TRBD1 is as the table states it, not checked on the DNA. TRBV21-1 is a pseudogene segment. The CDR3 length is 21 residues.

J is TRBJ2-1 and V is TRBV23-1; 11 bases line up with TRBD1. TRBV23-1 has ORF status, its function being uncertain. This CDR3 is 18 amino acids long. Trimming removed 3 bases from V and 8 bases from J; junction bases left unmatched: 15. As DNA, the CDR3 is TGCGCCAGCAGTCACCTGGACAGGGGGCCTTATATGTCCCATGAGCAGTTCTTC. This translates into CASSHLDRGPYMSHEQFF.

The chain recombines TRBV5-1 with TRBJ2-7; TRBD1 matches at 7 bases. V lost 2 bases, J lost 2 bases, and 1 base stayed unmatched. This CDR3 is 13 amino acids long. The germline V gene encodes CDR1 SGHRS and CDR2 YFSETQ. CDR3 in DNA: TGCGCCAGCAGCTTCAGGGGGACCTACGAGCAGTACTTC. It yields the protein CASSFRGTYEQYF. The complete variable domain, with remaining parts taken from reference TRBV5-1 and TRBJ2-7, reads KAGVTQTPRYLIKTRGQQVTLSCSPISGHRSVSWYQQTPGQGLQFLFEYFSETQRNKGNFPGRFSGRQFSNSRSEMNVSTLELGDSALYLCASSFRGTYEQYFGPGTRLTVT.

A single count supports this clone. The chain joins TRBV6-4 to TRBJ1-3, with 7 bases that match TRBD1. Germline V gene data show CDR1 as MRHNA and CDR2 as SNTAGT. V dropped 5 bases and J dropped 2; count of bases not matched to a gene: 6. CDR3 length equals 15 residues. The CDR3 nucleotides are TGTGCCAGCAGTTTACGACAGGGCGCTGGAAACACCATATATTTT. As protein: CASSLRQGAGNTIYF.

CDR3 in DNA: TGTGCCATCAGTGAGGCAGGGGGCGCGGGAACTGAAGCTTTCTTT. Encoded protein: CAISEAGGAGTEAFF. This chain joins TRBV10-3 and TRBJ1-1, with 8 nucleotides matching TRBD1. The CDR3 loop spans 15 amino acids. V shed 2 bases, J shed 5 bases, and the junction held 7 bases outside the gene matches. The V gene's germline CDR1 is ENHRY and CDR2 SYGVKD.

This chain uses TRBV1 with TRBJ1-5; the D call of TRBD1 is as the table states it, not checked on the DNA. TRBV1 counts as a pseudogene. This CDR3 spans 14 amino acids. CDR3 sequence (DNA): TGCACCAGCAGCCAGGGACAGGAGGATCAGCCCCAGCATTTT. Its protein is CTSSQGQEDQPQHF.

This sequence joins TRBV7-8 and TRBJ2-6; 9 nucleotides match TRBD1. CDR1 and CDR2 (germline): SGHVS, FQNEAQ. The CDR3 covers 16 residues. V shed 5 bases and J 3 bases; nucleotides not matched to a gene: 5. In DNA form, the CDR3 reads TGTGCCAGCAGCCGGGGACAGGGCGGTGGGGCCAACGTCCTGACTTTC. Amino acids: CASSRGQGGGANVLTF.

This sequence joins TRBV27 and TRBJ2-1, with 11 bases aligning to TRBD1. V lost 5 bases, J lost 12 bases, and 9 bases stayed unmatched. Germline V gives CDR1 MNHEY, CDR2 SMNVEV (reference sequence). This CDR3 comprises 14 residues. CDR3 DNA sequence: TGTGCCAGCAGTCAGGGACAGGGGGGCTCGTGGCAGTTCTTC. Residues: CASSQGQGGSWQFF.